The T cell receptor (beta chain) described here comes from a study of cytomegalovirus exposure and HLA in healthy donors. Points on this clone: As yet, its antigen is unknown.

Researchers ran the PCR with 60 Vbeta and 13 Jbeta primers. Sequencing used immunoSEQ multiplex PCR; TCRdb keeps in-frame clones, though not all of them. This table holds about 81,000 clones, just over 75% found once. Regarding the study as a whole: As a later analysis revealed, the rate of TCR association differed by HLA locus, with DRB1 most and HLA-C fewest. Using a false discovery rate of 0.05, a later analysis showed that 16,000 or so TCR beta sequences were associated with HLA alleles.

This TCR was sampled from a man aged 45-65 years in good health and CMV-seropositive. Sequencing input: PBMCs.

CDR3 DNA: TGTGCCAGCACCCGCGGTGTCAGCTCTGGAAACACCATATATTTT. Its translation is CASTRGVSSGNTIYF. V is TRBV25-1 and J is TRBJ1-3; D remains unclear. CDR1 is MGHDK, CDR2 SYGVNS, per germline. The CDR3 has 15 residues. Between the trimmed V and J ends, which lost 7 bases and 0 bases, there was a span of 13 bases.